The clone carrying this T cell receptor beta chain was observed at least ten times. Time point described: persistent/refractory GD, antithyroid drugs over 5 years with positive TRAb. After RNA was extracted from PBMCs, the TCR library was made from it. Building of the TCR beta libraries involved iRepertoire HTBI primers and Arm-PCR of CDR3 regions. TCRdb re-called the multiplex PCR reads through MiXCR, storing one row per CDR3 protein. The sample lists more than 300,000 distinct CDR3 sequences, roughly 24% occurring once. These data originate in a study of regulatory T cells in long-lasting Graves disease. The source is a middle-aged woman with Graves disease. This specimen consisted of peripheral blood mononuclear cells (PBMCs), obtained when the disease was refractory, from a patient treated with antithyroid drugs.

The CDR3 DNA sequence: TGTGCCAGCAGCGACAGCCTGGGAAGCGGGGAGCTGTTTTTT. Translation gives CASSDSLGSGELFF. The V and J genes are TRBV2 and TRBJ2-2, with D possibly TRBD1 on 5 matching bases. The CDR3 length is 14 residues. Between the trimmed V and J ends, which lost 6 bases and 7 bases, there was a span of 15 bases. Per germline, CDR1 SNHLY and CDR2 FYNNEI.